This is a list of T cell receptor beta chains from one sample in a study of CD8 T cells in Susac syndrome. TCRdb analysed the immunoSEQ multiplex PCR reads with MiXCR anew, one entry per CDR3 protein. Of 250,000 to 350,000 distinct CDR3 sequences in the sample, about 85% were seen once. The sample was CD8+ T cells from PBMCs. The receptors were gathered from a human donor with multiple sclerosis. The CDR3 runs from the conserved cysteine through the conserved F or W. D genes are given only for firm matches.

cdr3_aa v_call d_call j_call
CASSLVGQGSGYTF TRBV7-9 . TRBJ1-2
CASSPGAYGYTF TRBV5-4 . TRBJ1-2
CASSLIDRVKETQYF TRBV7-9 TRBD1 TRBJ2-5
CASSPTLASAFF TRBV28 . TRBJ1-1
CASSLDLGDGYQPQHF TRBV11-2 . TRBJ1-5
CASSYSAWAGSYEQYF TRBV6-5 . TRBJ2-7
CASSSGLAGGPIYEQYF TRBV7-8 TRBD2 TRBJ2-7
CASSHGTNGYTF TRBV4-1 . TRBJ1-2
CASSLAVVVGGMDTEAFF TRBV5-4 . TRBJ1-1
CATSRPSYSNQPQHF TRBV15 . TRBJ1-5
CASRGRVETQYF TRBV2 . TRBJ2-5
CASKDFLRTEAFF TRBV6-1 . TRBJ1-1
CASSFLHEQYF TRBV11-2 . TRBJ2-7
CASTPGFTEAFF TRBV12-3/TRBV12-4 . TRBJ1-1
CSATGSSYEQYF TRBV29-1 TRBD1 TRBJ2-7
CATTGTGNEQYF TRBV24-1 TRBD1 TRBJ2-7
CASSRRTGGEETQYF TRBV5-6 TRBD1 TRBJ2-5
CASSEGISSYNEQFF TRBV2 . TRBJ2-1
CASSTSTGLAGTGTQYF TRBV6-1 TRBD2 TRBJ2-3
CASSRFESGLDEQFF TRBV28 . TRBJ2-1
CATSRAGNSYNEQFF TRBV15 . TRBJ2-1
CASGLPEGTTLF TRBV5-4 . TRBJ1-6
CASSQGGSGWADNEQFF TRBV14 TRBD2 TRBJ2-1
CSVEDWVTGVFNEQFF TRBV29-1 TRBD1 TRBJ2-1
CASTPGRVESNEKLFF TRBV28 . TRBJ1-4
CASSFGPRSADTQYF TRBV11-2 . TRBJ2-3
CASSKGGTDPLGQYF TRBV21-1 . TRBJ2-7
CASSLNGGWEQFF TRBV7-3 . TRBJ2-1
CAWSVLPGYEQYF TRBV30 . TRBJ2-7
CASSFPGPAKYF TRBV28 . TRBJ2-5
CSVMGVRSTDYNEQFF TRBV29-1 . TRBJ2-1
CASSPKTGSYYGYTF TRBV5-1 TRBD1 TRBJ1-2
CASSSQYAYEQYF TRBV27 . TRBJ2-7
CASSSGRRTDTQYF TRBV28 . TRBJ2-3